One sample yielded the 9 T cell receptor beta chains listed below, sequenced in a study of blood T cell repertoires in COVID-19. Method: immunoSEQ multiplex PCR; TCRdb's copy keeps in-frame clones and lacks some. The sample has over 100,000 clones, less than 85% seen once. The material sequenced was peripheral blood. These receptor sequences come from a woman aged 55 to 70 with acute or convalescent COVID-19.

This chain links TRBV6-1 with TRBJ1-1; 7 bases are shared with TRBD1. The length of the CDR3 is 16 residues. Germline V CDR1 and CDR2: MNHNS, SASEGT. With 0 bases clipped from V and 5 bases from J, the junction kept 9 bases outside the gene matches. CDR3 coding DNA: TGTGCCAGCAGTGAAGCAGGCAGGGGGATCGGGACTGAAGCTTTCTTT. Translation: CASSEAGRGIGTEAFF.

J is TRBJ2-3 and V is TRBV24-1; 15 nucleotides match TRBD2. The CDR3 is 16 residues long. The J segment lost 3 bases and the V segment lost 4 bases, leaving 1 base of the junction unmatched. Germline V gene data show CDR1 as KGHDR and CDR2 as SFDVKD. DNA of the CDR3: TGTGCCACCAGTGACGGACTAGCGGGGGGGACAGATACGCAGTATTTT. As protein: CATSDGLAGGTDTQYF.

The chain uses TRBV24-1 and TRBJ2-5; 7 positions match TRBD2. The CDR3 consists of 17 residues. Germline V lookup: CDR1 KGHDR, CDR2 SFDVKD. With V trimmed by 5 bases and J by 0 bases, 11 bases remained unmatched. CDR3 nucleotides: TGTGCCACCAGTGCCAGAGCCGGGACTATGTACCAAGAGACCCAGTACTTC. It translates to CATSARAGTMYQETQYF.

The chain is built from TRBV30 and TRBJ1-2; D gene ambiguous. Germline V gene lookup returns CDR1 GTSNPN and CDR2 SVGIG (reference sequence). The CDR3 loop spans 10 amino acids. V shed 3 bases and J shed 6 bases, with 5 bases lying between them. The CDR3 nucleotides are TGTGCCTGGAGGGCAGATGGCTACACCTTC. Protein sequence: CAWRADGYTF.

The V and J genes are TRBV6-6 and TRBJ1-1; D unclear. The CDR3 spans 13 residues. The V and J ends lost 6 bases and 3 bases respectively, with 11 bases between them. Germline CDR1 reads MNHNY; CDR2 reads SVGAGI (reference sequence). CDR3 sequence reads: CASSLLGDTEAFF. CDR3 nucleotide sequence: TGTGCCAGCAGCTTGCTCGGAGACACTGAAGCTTTCTTT.

The gene calls are TRBV4-1 and TRBJ2-1, with unresolved D. The germline V and J ends were trimmed by 0 bases and 11 bases, with 8 bases remaining between them. CDR3 length: 12 residues. Germline CDR1 and CDR2: MGHRA and YSYEKL. The CDR3 loop is CASSQERSQQFF. CDR3 sequence (DNA): TGCGCCAGCAGCCAAGAAAGGAGCCAGCAGTTCTTC.

V usage is TRBV5-4 and J usage is TRBJ2-5, with 12 nucleotides matching TRBD2. Trimming took 3 bases from V and 3 from J; bases not matched to a gene: 6. Germline CDR1 reads SGHNT; CDR2 reads YYREEE (reference sequence). The CDR3 covers 16 residues. As DNA, the CDR3 is TGTGCCAGCAGCTCGGCACTAGCGGGGGGCAAAGAGACCCAGTACTTC. Its protein product is CASSSALAGGKETQYF.

This clone was recorded only once. The V and J genes are TRBV5-6 and TRBJ1-5; 7 bases line up with TRBD1. The germline CDR1 and CDR2 sequences are SGHDT and YYEEEE. The CDR3 has 18 amino acids. V gave up 4 bases and J gave up 9 bases; unmatched junction bases: 22. DNA for the CDR3: TGTGCCAGCAGCCTGGGACAGTGGTTCGGTAATATGCCGCGGCCCCAGCATTTT. Its translation: CASSLGQWFGNMPRPQHF.

The CDR3, as DNA: TGTGCCATTGAGGACAGGTCCTATGGCTACACCTTC. Translated: CAIEDRSYGYTF. The chain employs TRBV24-1 and TRBJ1-2; TRBD1 agrees at 7 bases. V shed 11 bases and J 4 bases; nucleotides not matched to a gene: 6. Germline CDR1 is KGHDR and CDR2 is SFDVKD. There are 12 residues in the CDR3.